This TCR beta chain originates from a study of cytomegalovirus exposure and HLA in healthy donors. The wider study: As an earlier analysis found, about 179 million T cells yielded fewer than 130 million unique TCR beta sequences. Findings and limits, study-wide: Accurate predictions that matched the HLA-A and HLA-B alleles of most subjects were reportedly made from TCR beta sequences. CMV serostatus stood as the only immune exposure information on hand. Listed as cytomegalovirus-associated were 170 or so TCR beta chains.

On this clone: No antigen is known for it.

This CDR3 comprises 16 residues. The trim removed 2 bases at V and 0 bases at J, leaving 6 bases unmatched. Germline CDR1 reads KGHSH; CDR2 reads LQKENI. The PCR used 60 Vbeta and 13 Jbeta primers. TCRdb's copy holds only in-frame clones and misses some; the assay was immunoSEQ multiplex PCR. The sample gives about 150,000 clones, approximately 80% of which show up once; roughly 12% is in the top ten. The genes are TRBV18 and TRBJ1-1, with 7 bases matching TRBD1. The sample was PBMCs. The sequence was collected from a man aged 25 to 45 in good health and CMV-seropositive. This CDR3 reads CASSPSGGLLNTEAFF. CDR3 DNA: TGTGCCAGCTCACCATCAGGGGGGCTTTTGAACACTGAAGCTTTCTTT.